Below are 5 T cell receptor beta chains sequenced from a single sample in a study of T cells and copy number aberrations in small-cell lung cancer. Only in-frame clones appear in the TCRdb table, and some are missing; sequencing was by immunoSEQ multiplex PCR. The table records around 6,500 clones, 70% to 80% of them present only once. The sequenced sample consisted of tumor tissue. These receptors all stem from a man in his fifties or sixties with small cell lung cancer.

The rearrangement links TRBV4-1 to TRBJ2-5; 7 nucleotides align to TRBD1. The DNA end favors TRBJ2-7, so the J call may be wrong. In germline, CDR1 is MGHRA, CDR2 YSYEKL. This CDR3 spans 16 amino acids. The CDR3 region is CASSRLLARGLNEQYF. For the CDR3, the DNA is TGCGCCAGCAGCCGCCTCCTCGCAAGGGGGCTCAACGAGCAGTACTTC.

The chain recombines TRBV19 with TRBJ2-7, with 7 bases matching TRBD1. The CDR3 runs to 13 residues. CDR1 and CDR2 (germline): LNHDA, SQIVND (reference sequence). Trimming at V came to 7 bases and at J to 5 bases, leaving 8 bases not matched to a gene. The CDR3 region has the DNA TGTGCCAGTAAAAACCGGGACAGAAACGAGCAGTACTTC. Residues: CASKNRDRNEQYF.

This clone was detected only once. The chain combines TRBV30 with TRBJ2-7; D is uncertain. Trimming removed 0 bases at V and 3 bases at J, with 6 bases between. Germline V gene sequence: CDR1 GTSNPN, CDR2 SVGIG (reference sequence). The CDR3 length is 12 residues. The CDR3 DNA reads as TGTGCCTGGAGTGTAGACGGCTACGAGCAGTACTTC. Its translation: CAWSVDGYEQYF.

The J gene is TRBJ2-5, the V gene TRBV5-1; 7 bases are shared with TRBD2. Germline V lookup: CDR1 SGHRS, CDR2 YFSETQ. The CDR3 consists of 15 residues. With 0 bases clipped from V and 4 bases from J, the junction kept 6 bases outside the gene matches. CDR3 DNA: TGCGCCAGCAGCTTGGCGGCGGGAGTCGGAGAGACCCAGTACTTC. This sequence encodes CASSLAAGVGETQYF. The complete variable domain, with remaining parts taken from reference TRBV5-1 and TRBJ2-5, reads KAGVTQTPRYLIKTRGQQVTLSCSPISGHRSVSWYQQTPGQGLQFLFEYFSETQRNKGNFPGRFSGRQFSNSRSEMNVSTLELGDSALYLCASSLAAGVGETQYFGPGTRLLVL.

The chain joins TRBV27 to TRBJ1-2; tentatively, D is TRBD1 (5 bases). Germline V lookup: CDR1 MNHEY, CDR2 SMNVEV (reference sequence). Deletions cut 3 bases from V and 6 bases from J, with 8 bases between. The CDR3 is 12 amino acids. In DNA form, the CDR3 reads TGTGCCAGCAGTTTTTCGGGGGATGGCTACACCTTC. This codes for CASSFSGDGYTF.